This T cell receptor (beta chain) came from a study of molecular identifiers for immune sequencing clone quantification. The V segment lost 1 base and the J segment 3 bases; nucleotides outside the gene matches: 2. The CDR3 has 13 amino acids. Per the germline V gene, CDR1 is DFQATT and CDR2 is SNEGSKA (reference sequence). TCRdb independently ran MiXCR on the PCR reads; one entry per CDR3 protein. The sample yields roughly 320,000 distinct CDR3 sequences, 24% seen once. About this clonotype itself: Since a much larger clone is just one base distant, this may be a read error.

Material for sequencing was naive CD8+ T cells from blood, with Jurkat cell RNA spiked in. Subset denoted: FACS-sorted CD8+CD4-CCR7+CD45RA+ naive T cells. This sequence joins TRBV20-1 and TRBJ2-7; TRBD1 aligns across 8 bases. This sequence was found in a human donor in good health. Some libraries in this study had Jurkat cell RNA spiked in. Written as DNA, the CDR3 is TGCAGTGCTAGAGGGACAGGGAACTACGAGCAGTACTTC. This encodes CSARGTGNYEQYF.